The rows below give T cell receptor beta chains drawn from one sample of a study of blood T cell repertoires in COVID-19. Sequencing used immunoSEQ multiplex PCR; TCRdb keeps in-frame clones, though not all of them. The sample holds 150,000 to 200,000 clones, about 85% seen once. Sequenced material: peripheral blood. Every receptor here comes from a person in their 70s with COVID-19, enrolled during active disease. Both conserved end residues are part of each CDR3. The D gene is left open where the match is weak. Expanded clones are given a class, and other clones once, few, many or no size at all.

D gene,clone size,J gene,V gene,CDR3 DNA,CDR3 protein
.,.,TRBJ1-1,TRBV14,TGTGCCAGCAGCCTTGGACGGGGGAACACTGAAGCTTTCTTT,CASSLGRGNTEAFF
.,.,TRBJ1-3,TRBV5-6,TGTGCCAGCAGCTTTCGGGGGAACTCTGGAAACACCATATATTTT,CASSFRGNSGNTIYF
.,.,TRBJ2-3,TRBV6-6,TGTGCCAGCAGTTACGCGAGAGGGAGCGTCACAGATACGCAGTATTTT,CASSYARGSVTDTQYF
.,few,TRBJ2-7,TRBV11-2,TGTGCCAGCAGCTTACTTCGGGCGGGGGACAACTACGAGCAGTACTTC,CASSLLRAGDNYEQYF
.,.,TRBJ1-3,TRBV12-3/TRBV12-4,TGTGCCAGCAGCCGCGGATACACCATATATTTT,CASSRGYTIYF
TRBD2,.,TRBJ2-3,TRBV10-3,TGTGCCATCAGTGCCCGCCGTTTCAGTGGGACTAGCGGGTCCGATAGCACAGATACGCAGTATTTT,CAISARRFSGTSGSDSTDTQYF
TRBD1,.,TRBJ1-2,TRBV28,TGTGCCAGCAGCAGGTCGGACAGGGAGAATGGCTACACCTTC,CASSRSDRENGYTF
TRBD1,.,TRBJ2-1,TRBV30,TGTGCCTGGAGTAGAGGGGGCAGGGTGTTCAGCAATGAGCAGTTCTTC,CAWSRGGRVFSNEQFF
TRBD1,.,TRBJ1-1,TRBV5-1,TGCGCCAGCAGTAAGACAGGGTGGGACACTGAAGCTTTCTTT,CASSKTGWDTEAFF
.,.,TRBJ2-7,TRBV28,TGTGCCAGCAGTTCCCGGTACGAGCAGTACTTC,CASSSRYEQYF
.,.,TRBJ2-2,TRBV5-1,TGCGCCAGCAGCTTGCGGACAGCGAACACCGGGGAGCTGTTTTTT,CASSLRTANTGELFF
TRBD2,.,TRBJ2-3,TRBV6-1,TGTGCCAGCAGTGCCCTAGCGGGGGGGCGGGCAGATACGCAGTATTTT,CASSALAGGRADTQYF
.,.,TRBJ2-3,TRBV7-2,TGTGCCAGCAGCTTCCGTGGAGGCAGTGGGTCAGATACGCAGTATTTT,CASSFRGGSGSDTQYF
TRBD2,.,TRBJ2-1,TRBV6-2/TRBV6-3,TGTGCCAGCAGTTACTCGACTAGCAGCGATGAGCAGTTCTTC,CASSYSTSSDEQFF
TRBD1,.,TRBJ2-5,TRBV30,TGTGCTATTTCCGGGACAGGCATAGAGACCCAGTACTTC,CAISGTGIETQYF
.,.,TRBJ2-5,TRBV3-1/TRBV3-2,TGTGCCAGCAGCCAAGATTTAACCGGGGGTTTCCAAGAGACCCAGTACTTC,CASSQDLTGGFQETQYF
.,.,TRBJ2-6,TRBV4-3,TGCGCCAGCAGCCCCAGCGAAGGCCCCCGCTCTGGGGCCAACGTCCTGACTTTC,CASSPSEGPRSGANVLTF
TRBD1,.,TRBJ2-2,TRBV6-5,TGTGCCAGCAATTCCGGGACAGCGAACACCGGGGAGCTGTTTTTT,CASNSGTANTGELFF
TRBD2,.,TRBJ2-1,TRBV27,TGTGCCAGCATGGGGGGGTACAATGAGCAGTTCTTC,CASMGGYNEQFF
.,once,TRBJ2-2,TRBV7-3,TGTGCCAGCAGCCCCCTAGCGAACACCGGGGAGCTGTTTTTT,CASSPLANTGELFF
.,.,TRBJ2-4,TRBV7-8,TGTGCCAGCAGCTTAGCGAGCAGGGAGGACATTCAGTACTTC,CASSLASREDIQYF
TRBD1,.,TRBJ1-5,TRBV4-3,TGCGCCAGCAGCCCGGACAGGATGGACCAGCCCCAGCATTTT,CASSPDRMDQPQHF
.,.,TRBJ1-5,TRBV6-6,TGTGCCACCGCTCCTGACGACAGCCCTAGCAATCAGCCCCAGCATTTT,CATAPDDSPSNQPQHF
.,.,TRBJ2-2,TRBV4-3,TGCGCCAGCAGCCAAGAGGGCGTGGGCCTCGAGACCGGGGAGCTGTTTTTT,CASSQEGVGLETGELFF
TRBD1,once,TRBJ1-3,TRBV9,TGTGCCAGCAGCATCACAGGGGGCTCTGGAAACACCATATATTTT,CASSITGGSGNTIYF
.,.,TRBJ2-3,TRBV5-1,TGCGCCAGCAGCTTGGAGGGCGAGGGGCAGTATTTT,CASSLEGEGQYF
.,.,TRBJ1-1,TRBV12-3/TRBV12-4,TGTGCCAGCAGTTCCTCATCGGGCACTGAAGCTTTCTTT,CASSSSSGTEAFF
.,.,TRBJ2-4,TRBV28,TGTGCCAGCAGTTTAGTGTCTAGCGTTTTAGCCAAAAACATTCAGTACTTC,CASSLVSSVLAKNIQYF
.,.,TRBJ2-7,TRBV13,TGTGCCAGCAGCTCGGCCGGGGGTTTAAACGAGCAGTACTTC,CASSSAGGLNEQYF
.,.,TRBJ1-2,TRBV25-1,TGTGCCAGCAGTGCCCAGACAGACTTAATACGCTACACCTTC,CASSAQTDLIRYTF
TRBD1,.,TRBJ1-5,TRBV6-6,TGTGCCAGCAGTCCCCGCCAGGGACAGGGTGGACAGCCCCAGCATTTT,CASSPRQGQGGQPQHF
TRBD1,.,TRBJ1-1,TRBV29-1,TGCAGCGTGGCAGACAGGGGGACTGAAGCTTTCTTT,CSVADRGTEAFF
TRBD1,.,TRBJ1-2,TRBV7-8,TGTGCCAGCAGCTTAGTGCCCGACAGGGGTAAAGGCTACACCTTC,CASSLVPDRGKGYTF
.,.,TRBJ1-1,TRBV6-5,TGTGCCAGCAGTTGGAGGGGAGATGACGCTTTCTTT,CASSWRGDDAFF
.,.,TRBJ1-4,TRBV18,TGTGCCAGCTCACTCCAGGGAGAAAAACTGTTTTTT,CASSLQGEKLFF
.,.,TRBJ2-2,TRBV30,TGTGCCTGGAGTGATTCCACAGGGCACTCCGGGGAGCTGTTTTTT,CAWSDSTGHSGELFF
.,.,TRBJ1-1,TRBV28,TGTGCCAGCAGTTCGATTCAGATGAACACTGAAGCTTTCTTT,CASSSIQMNTEAFF
TRBD1,.,TRBJ2-5,TRBV28,TGTGCCAGCAGTTTACCGACCGGACAGGGAAAGACCCAGTACTTC,CASSLPTGQGKTQYF
TRBD1,.,TRBJ2-7,TRBV4-1,TGCGCCAGCAGCATCAGCCGGGACAGACCCTACGAGCAGTACTTC,CASSISRDRPYEQYF
TRBD1,.,TRBJ1-2,TRBV6-1,TGTGCCAGCAGTGAATCCCGGGACAGGGCTTCTTACGGCTACACCTTC,CASSESRDRASYGYTF
.,.,TRBJ1-1,TRBV20-1,TGCAGTGCTAGTGGGCGGGAAAGGAACACTGAAGCTTTCTTT,CSASGRERNTEAFF
TRBD1,few,TRBJ1-5,TRBV29-1,TGCAGCGTTGGGACAGGGGGGAGGCGACAGCCCCAGCATTTT,CSVGTGGRRQPQHF
.,.,TRBJ2-5,TRBV28,TGTGCCAGCAGTCAAGGGGACTCAGAGACCCAGTACTTC,CASSQGDSETQYF
TRBD1,.,TRBJ2-2,TRBV6-5,TGTGCCAGCAGAACGGACAGGTCGGGCACCGGGGAGCTGTTTTTT,CASRTDRSGTGELFF
TRBD1,.,TRBJ1-4,TRBV5-5,TGTGCCAGCAGCTTAATCGGGACAGGGAATAATGAAAAACTGTTTTTT,CASSLIGTGNNEKLFF
.,.,TRBJ1-2,TRBV4-2,TGTGCCAGCAGCCAAGACAACCTATTCGGCTACACCTTC,CASSQDNLFGYTF
TRBD2,.,TRBJ2-1,TRBV6-5,TGTGCCAGCGGCGGGGGGAGCTCCTACAATGAGCAGTTCTTC,CASGGGSSYNEQFF
TRBD2,.,TRBJ2-1,TRBV6-2/TRBV6-3,TGTGCCAGCAGTTACTCCCCTAGCGGGGGAGAGTACAATGAGCAGTTCTTC,CASSYSPSGGEYNEQFF
TRBD1,.,TRBJ2-1,TRBV19,TGTGCCAGTAGCCGCGAGACTTCAACGGGACAGTCCTACAATGAGCAGTTCTTC,CASSRETSTGQSYNEQFF
.,.,TRBJ2-3,TRBV29-1,TGCAGCGTGACCGGACAGTATACGCAGTATTTT,CSVTGQYTQYF
.,.,TRBJ1-6,TRBV28,TGTGCCAGCACTCCGATTGGCACAAATTCACCCCTCCACTTT,CASTPIGTNSPLHF
.,.,TRBJ2-7,TRBV12-3/TRBV12-4,TGTGCCAGCAGTCGCGACAGGATCCAGTACTTC,CASSRDRIQYF
TRBD2,.,TRBJ2-1,TRBV4-3,TGCGCCAGCAGCCAAGATCTAACTAGCGGGCGGGGTGAGCAGTTCTTC,CASSQDLTSGRGEQFF
.,.,TRBJ1-5,TRBV5-1,TGCGCCAGCAGCTTGGAAGGGGCCAGCAATCAGCCCCAGCATTTT,CASSLEGASNQPQHF
TRBD2,.,TRBJ2-5,TRBV5-5,TGTGCCAGCAGCCCCGGTAAGGACCCTAAGACTAGCGATGAGACCCAGTACTTC,CASSPGKDPKTSDETQYF
TRBD2,once,TRBJ2-1,TRBV9,TGTGCCAGCAGCGTAGGACTAGCGGGCGTTAACAATGAGCAGTTCTTC,CASSVGLAGVNNEQFF
TRBD1,.,TRBJ2-2,TRBV7-3,TGTGCCAGCAGCCGGACAGGCGCCGGGGAGCTGTTTTTT,CASSRTGAGELFF